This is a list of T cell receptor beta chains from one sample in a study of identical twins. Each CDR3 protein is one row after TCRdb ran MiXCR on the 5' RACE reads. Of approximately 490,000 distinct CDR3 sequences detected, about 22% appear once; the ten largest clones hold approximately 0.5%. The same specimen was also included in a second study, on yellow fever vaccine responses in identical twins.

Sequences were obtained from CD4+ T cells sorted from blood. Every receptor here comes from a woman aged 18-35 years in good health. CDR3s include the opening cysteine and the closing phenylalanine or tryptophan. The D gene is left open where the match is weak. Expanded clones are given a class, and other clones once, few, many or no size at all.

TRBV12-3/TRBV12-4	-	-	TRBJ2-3	CASSLPGAGTDTQYF	TGTGCCAGCAGCTTGCCGGGGGCTGGCACAGATACGCAGTATTTT
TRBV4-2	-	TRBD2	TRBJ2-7	CASSPRTSGMYEQYF	TGTGCCAGCAGCCCACGGACTAGCGGGATGTACGAGCAGTACTTC
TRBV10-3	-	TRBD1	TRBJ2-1	CAISPGQGTSYNEQFF	TGTGCCATCAGTCCCGGACAGGGAACTTCCTACAATGAGCAGTTCTTC
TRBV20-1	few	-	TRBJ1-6	CSARDRENSPLHF	TGCAGTGCTAGAGACAGGGAGAATTCACCCCTCCACTTT
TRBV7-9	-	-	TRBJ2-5	CASSLQGAVETQYF	TGTGCCAGCAGCTTACAGGGAGCGGTGGAGACCCAGTACTTC
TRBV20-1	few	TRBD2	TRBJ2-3	CSARSSGVSTDTQYF	TGCAGTGCTAGAAGTAGCGGGGTTAGCACAGATACGCAGTATTTT
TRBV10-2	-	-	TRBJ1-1	CASSEESPEAFF	TGCGCCAGCTCAGAGGAGTCACCCGAAGCTTTCTTT
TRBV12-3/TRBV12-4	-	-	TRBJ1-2	CASRQGGALIYGYTF	TGTGCCAGCAGACAAGGGGGTGCCCTCATCTATGGCTACACCTTC
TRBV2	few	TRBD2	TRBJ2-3	CASTKTSGGTSGTQYF	TGTGCCAGCACCAAGACTAGCGGGGGAACTTCAGGTACGCAGTATTTT
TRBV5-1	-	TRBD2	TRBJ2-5	CASSLTGGAIGETQYF	TGCGCCAGCAGCTTGACGGGAGGGGCAATCGGGGAGACCCAGTACTTC
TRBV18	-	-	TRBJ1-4	CASSPDSFSNEKLFF	TGTGCCAGCTCACCAGACAGTTTTTCTAATGAAAAACTGTTTTTT
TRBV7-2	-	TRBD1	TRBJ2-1	CASSPDRVRYNEQFF	TGTGCCAGCAGCCCGGACAGGGTCCGCTACAATGAGCAGTTCTTC
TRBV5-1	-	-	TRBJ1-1	CASSLAVSGNTEAFF	TGCGCCAGCAGCCTGGCGGTCTCGGGGAACACTGAAGCTTTCTTT
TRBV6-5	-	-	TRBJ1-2	CASSYGPHGFNYGYTF	TGTGCCAGCAGTTACGGTCCTCACGGATTCAACTATGGCTACACCTTC
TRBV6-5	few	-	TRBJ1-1	CASSFTGPNTEAFF	TGTGCCAGCAGTTTCACGGGGCCGAACACTGAAGCTTTCTTT
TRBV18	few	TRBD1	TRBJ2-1	CASSENGQGPTYNEQFF	TGTGCCAGCTCAGAAAACGGACAGGGCCCGACCTACAATGAGCAGTTCTTC
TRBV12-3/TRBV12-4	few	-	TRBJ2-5	CASSSAGRQETQYF	TGTGCCAGCAGTTCAGCGGGCCGACAAGAGACCCAGTACTTC
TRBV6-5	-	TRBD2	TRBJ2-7	CASSYSGGSSPYEQYF	TGTGCCAGCAGTTACTCGGGCGGGAGTTCCCCCTACGAGCAGTACTTC
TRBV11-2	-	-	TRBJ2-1	CASSLEVYNEQFF	TGTGCCAGCAGCTTAGAGGTGTACAATGAGCAGTTCTTC
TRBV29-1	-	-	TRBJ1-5	CSVDAGTGQPQHF	TGCAGCGTTGACGCTGGCACGGGGCAGCCCCAGCATTTT
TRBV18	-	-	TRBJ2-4	CASSPSGLGTLAKNIQYF	TGTGCCAGCTCGCCGTCGGGACTGGGAACTCTAGCCAAAAACATTCAGTACTTC
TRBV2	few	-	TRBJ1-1	CASSESRGNTEAFF	TGTGCCAGCAGTGAATCCCGGGGGAACACTGAAGCTTTCTTT
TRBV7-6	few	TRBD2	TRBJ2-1	CASSSIAGGAGNEQFF	TGTGCCAGCAGCTCAATAGCGGGAGGCGCTGGCAATGAGCAGTTCTTC
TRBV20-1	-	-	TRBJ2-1	CSAPVRDEQFF	TGCAGTGCCCCAGTCCGTGATGAGCAGTTCTTC
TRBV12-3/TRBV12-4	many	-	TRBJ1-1	CASSRTEAFF	TGTGCCAGCAGCCGAACCGAAGCTTTCTTT
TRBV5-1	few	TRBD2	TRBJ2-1	CASKSSGSSYNEQFF	TGCGCCAGCAAATCTAGCGGGTCTTCCTACAATGAGCAGTTCTTC
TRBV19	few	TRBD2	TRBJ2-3	CASSRTGTSDPDTQYF	TGTGCCAGTAGTCGTACCGGGACTAGCGACCCAGATACGCAGTATTTT